One sample yielded the 23 T cell receptor beta chains listed below, sequenced in a study of CD8 T cells in Susac syndrome. Reverse transcription of roughly 0.45 to 1 ug RNA was performed with random hexamers. MiXCR, applied by TCRdb to the immunoSEQ multiplex PCR reads, yields one record per CDR3 protein. The sample includes hundreds of thousands of distinct CDR3 sequences, over 90% of them seen just once. Sample: CD4+ T cells from PBMCs. These receptors were obtained from a human donor with Susac syndrome.

V is TRBV28 and J is TRBJ1-2; D might be TRBD1 (5 bases). The length of the CDR3 is 15 residues. V lost 4 bases to trimming and J lost 8 bases, with 20 bases between them. Germline-derived CDR1 and CDR2 are MDHEN and SYDVKM. The CDR3 DNA follows: TGTGCCAGCAGTTCCATGGGGATTGGGGCGGCCGGCTACACCTTC. This sequence encodes CASSSMGIGAAGYTF.

The DNA for the CDR3 is TGTGCCAGTAGTAGTCCCGGGACAGGATTTCTAAGGGAAAATCAGCCCCAGCATTTT. Amino acids: CASSSPGTGFLRENQPQHF. V and J are TRBV19 and TRBJ1-5; TRBD1 matches at 8 bases. The germline CDR1 and CDR2 sequences are LNHDA and SQIVND (reference sequence). With V trimmed by 4 bases and J by 4 bases, 18 bases remained unmatched. This CDR3 is built from 19 residues. The entire variable domain, with the rest obtained from reference TRBV19 and TRBJ1-5, is as follows: DGGITQSPKYLFRKEGQNVTLSCEQNLNHDAMYWYRQDPGQGLRLIYYSQIVNDFQKGDIAEGYSVSREKKESFPLTVTSAQKNPTAFYLCASSSPGTGFLRENQPQHFGDGTRLSIL.

This chain connects TRBV6-5 to TRBJ2-6, with 7 bases fitting TRBD1. With 2 bases clipped from V and 4 bases from J, the junction kept 11 bases outside the gene matches. This CDR3 spans 18 amino acids. Germline-derived CDR1 and CDR2 are MNHEY and SVGAGI. The CDR3 here is CASSYLRKTGDGANVLTF. The CDR3 DNA reads TGTGCCAGCAGTTACCTACGCAAAACAGGGGACGGGGCCAACGTCCTGACTTTC.

The CDR3 spells CAGGTSGEDTQYF. In DNA form, the CDR3 reads TGTGCCGGGGGGACTAGCGGGGAAGATACGCAGTATTTT. The rearrangement uses TRBV6-1 and TRBJ2-3; 13 bases align to TRBD2. J lost 5 bases, V lost 11 bases, and 4 bases had no gene match. The germline gives CDR1 MNHNS, CDR2 SASEGT. CDR3 length equals 13 residues.

This chain uses TRBV4-3 with TRBJ2-7, with 12 bases lining up with TRBD1. The CDR3 is 16 amino acids. The junction had 5 bases not matched to a gene; V was cut back by 0 bases and J by 5 bases. CDR1 and CDR2 (germline): LGHNA, YSLEER. The CDR3 reads CASSQDLGQGANEQYF. CDR3 bases: TGCGCCAGCAGCCAAGATCTGGGACAGGGGGCGAACGAGCAGTACTTC.

CDR3 in amino acids: CASSRLAGGRYEQFF. The CDR3 DNA is TGTGCCAGCAGCCGATTAGCGGGGGGGCGGTATGAGCAGTTCTTC. V and J are TRBV9 and TRBJ2-1, with 11 bases lining up with TRBD2. This CDR3 is built from 15 residues. Germline assignment: CDR1 SGDLS and CDR2 YYNGEE. J was trimmed by 8 bases and V by 4 bases; bases with no gene match: 8.

This rearrangement joins TRBV5-4 to TRBJ2-1; D gene uncertain. Germline-derived CDR1 and CDR2 are SGHNT and YYREEE (reference sequence). The CDR3 runs 16 residues. The germline V and J ends were trimmed by 0 bases and 3 bases, with 13 bases remaining between them. This CDR3 is CASSLGPGTNYNEQFF. The CDR3 DNA reads TGTGCCAGCAGCTTGGGACCAGGTACCAACTACAATGAGCAGTTCTTC.

The genes are TRBV4-2 and TRBJ2-3; 8 bases fit TRBD1. The germline V gene has CDR1 LGHNA and CDR2 YNFKEQ. The CDR3 runs to 16 residues. The junction had 7 bases not matched to a gene; V was cut back by 0 bases and J by 5 bases. CDR3: CASSQEFGRGRDTQYF. CDR3 nucleotide sequence: TGTGCCAGCAGCCAAGAATTCGGCAGGGGGCGAGATACGCAGTATTTT.

This clonotype occurred once. This chain uses TRBV12-5 with TRBJ2-2; no clear D gene. Germline V lookup: CDR1 LGHNT, CDR2 FRNRAP. V shed 1 base and J shed 3 bases, with 6 bases lying between them. The CDR3 is made up of 14 amino acids. CDR3 nucleotide sequence: TGTGCTAGTGGTTTGGAAGGGTACACCGGGGAGCTGTTTTTT. It translates to CASGLEGYTGELFF.

This rearrangement joins TRBV20-1 to TRBJ1-2; tentative D call: TRBD1 (5 bases). Germline V gene lookup returns CDR1 DFQATT and CDR2 SNEGSKA (reference sequence). The CDR3 is 15 residues long. V lost 0 bases and J lost 4, with 15 bases in between. For the CDR3, the DNA is TGCAGTGCTAGAGATAACGGTGCCAGGGTCTATGGCTACACCTTC. Its translation is CSARDNGARVYGYTF.

The genes are TRBV5-6 and TRBJ2-3; D gene ambiguous. Trimming shortened V by 1 base and J by 5 bases, and 5 bases separated the two germline ends. Germline CDR1 and CDR2: SGHDT and YYEEEE. This CDR3 region has 12 residues. The CDR3 DNA reads as TGTGCCAGCAGCTTGTCTAGAGATACGCAGTATTTT. It translates to CASSLSRDTQYF.

CDR3 sequence: CSVVRGAEGETQYF. The DNA of the CDR3 is TGCAGCGTTGTTCGTGGGGCTGAGGGGGAGACCCAGTACTTC. This chain links TRBV29-1 with TRBJ2-5; the D call may be TRBD1 or TRBD2 (5 bases each). The CDR3 is 14 residues long. Germline assignment: CDR1 SQVTM and CDR2 ANQGSEA. V lost 4 bases and J 5 bases, leaving 17 bases between the germline ends. Full variable domain (missing parts from reference TRBV29-1 and TRBJ2-5): SAVISQKPSRDICQRGTSLTIQCQVDSQVTMMFWYRQQPGQSLTLIATANQGSEATYESGFVIDKFPISRPNLTFSTLTVSNMSPEDSSIYLCSVVRGAEGETQYFGPGTRLLVL.

The chain joins TRBV20-1 to TRBJ2-6; D remains ambiguous. Germline values: CDR1 DFQATT, CDR2 SNEGSKA (reference sequence). The CDR3 has 18 residues. V was trimmed by 0 bases and J by 0 bases, leaving 15 bases between them. The CDR3 DNA sequence: TGCAGTGCTAGAGATCCTTCCCTCCCATTCTCTGGGGCCAACGTCCTGACTTTC. Its protein is CSARDPSLPFSGANVLTF.

The rearrangement joins TRBV4-3 to TRBJ1-3; weak D call: TRBD1 (6 bases). The V gene lost 3 bases and the J gene lost 2 bases, with 11 bases spanning the gap. The CDR3 covers 15 residues. The germline V gene encodes CDR1 LGHNA and CDR2 YSLEER. The CDR3 here is CASSHITGTGNTIYF. The CDR3 DNA is TGCGCCAGCAGCCACATAACAGGGACTGGAAACACCATATATTTT.

CDR3 coding DNA: TGTGCCAGCAGGCCGGGGGCTCCTCGCTCCTATAATTCACCCCTCCACTTT. This encodes CASRPGAPRSYNSPLHF. The chain carries TRBV28 and TRBJ1-6; weak D call: TRBD1 (6 bases). The CDR3 is made up of 17 amino acids. V shed 6 bases and J shed 0 bases, with 15 bases lying between them. In germline, CDR1 is MDHEN, CDR2 SYDVKM.

The chain carries TRBV5-1 and TRBJ2-5; D could derive from TRBD1 or TRBD2 (6 bases each). Trimming shortened V by 3 bases and J by 0 bases, and 12 bases separated the two germline ends. Germline V lookup: CDR1 SGHRS, CDR2 YFSETQ. There are 15 residues in the CDR3. The DNA of the CDR3 is TGCGCCAGCAGCTCGCGGGACAACAACCAAGAGACCCAGTACTTC. Protein: CASSSRDNNQETQYF.

The chain recombines TRBV7-2 with TRBJ1-6; D might be TRBD1 (6 bases). V was shortened by 4 bases and J by 10 bases, with 17 bases between the two germline ends. Germline CDR1 and CDR2: SGHTA and FQGNSA. This CDR3 has 15 residues. CDR3: CASSSGQFPISPLHF. In DNA, the CDR3 is TGTGCCAGCAGCTCAGGACAGTTTCCCATCTCACCCCTCCACTTT.

This clonotype came up once. This chain uses TRBV28 with TRBJ2-7, with a weak D call TRBD2 (5 bases). CDR3 length equals 14 residues. Trimming shortened V by 2 bases and J by 6 bases, and 14 bases separated the two germline ends. CDR1 and CDR2 (germline): MDHEN, SYDVKM. CDR3: CASSLGQRSREQYF. CDR3 in DNA: TGTGCCAGCAGTTTAGGGCAGCGGTCACGCGAGCAGTACTTC.

The chain is built from TRBV7-3 and TRBJ1-6; D not resolved. The V end lost 5 bases, the J end lost 8 bases, and 16 bases lay between the germline ends. CDR1 is SGHTA, CDR2 FQGTGA, per germline. The CDR3 has 15 residues. Here the CDR3 DNA reads TGTGCCAGCAGCGAGACCGGGCGGAGGGATTCACCCCTCCACTTT. This translates into CASSETGRRDSPLHF.

This rearrangement joins TRBV3-1 to TRBJ2-2, with TRBD1 matching 7 bases. The CDR3 spans 15 residues. V dropped 2 bases and J dropped 7; count of bases not matched to a gene: 7. Germline CDR1 and CDR2: LGHDT and YNNKEL (reference sequence). This CDR3 is CASSQSTGAGGELFF. The CDR3 nucleotides are TGTGCCAGCAGCCAATCCACAGGGGCAGGCGGGGAGCTGTTTTTT.

CDR3: CASLRTGETEAFF. The CDR3 nucleotides are TGTGCCAGCCTCAGGACAGGGGAAACTGAAGCTTTCTTT. The V gene is TRBV6-6, the J gene TRBJ1-1, with 9 positions matching TRBD1. The germline V gene encodes CDR1 MNHNY and CDR2 SVGAGI (reference sequence). The junction had 6 bases not matched to a gene; V was cut back by 8 bases and J by 5 bases. The CDR3 totals 13 residues.

The J gene is TRBJ2-2, the V gene TRBV6-2 or TRBV6-3; weak D call: TRBD2 (7 bases). Germline CDR1 is MNHEY and CDR2 is SVGEGT. The CDR3 is 17 residues long. Trimming removed 0 bases from V and 1 base from J, with 12 bases in between. Written as DNA, the CDR3 is TGTGCCAGCAGTTACTCGTCGGGGGGCCTGAACACCGGGGAGCTGTTTTTT. It yields the protein CASSYSSGGLNTGELFF.

V and J are TRBV21-1 and TRBJ2-3; TRBD2, as called in the table, went unchecked against the DNA. TRBV21-1 is an annotated pseudogene. The CDR3 consists of 14 residues. The DNA of the CDR3 is TGTGCCAGCACAAATACACAGGGAGGGGATACGCAGTATTTT. It is translated as CASTNTQGGDTQYF.